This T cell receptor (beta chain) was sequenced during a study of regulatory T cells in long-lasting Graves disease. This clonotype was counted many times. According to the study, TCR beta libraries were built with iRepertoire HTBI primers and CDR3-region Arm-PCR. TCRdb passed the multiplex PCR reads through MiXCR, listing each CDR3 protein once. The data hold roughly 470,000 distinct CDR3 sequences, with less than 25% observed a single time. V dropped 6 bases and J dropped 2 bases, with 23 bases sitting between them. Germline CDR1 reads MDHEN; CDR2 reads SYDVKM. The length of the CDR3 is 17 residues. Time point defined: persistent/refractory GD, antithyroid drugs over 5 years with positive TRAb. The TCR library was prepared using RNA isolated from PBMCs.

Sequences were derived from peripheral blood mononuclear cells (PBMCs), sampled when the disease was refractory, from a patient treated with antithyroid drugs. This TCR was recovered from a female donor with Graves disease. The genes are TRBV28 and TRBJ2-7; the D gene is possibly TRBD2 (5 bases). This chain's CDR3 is CASSPHPPLSGPYEQYF. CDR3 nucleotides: TGTGCCAGCAGCCCTCATCCCCCGCTCAGCGGTCCCTACGAGCAGTACTTC.